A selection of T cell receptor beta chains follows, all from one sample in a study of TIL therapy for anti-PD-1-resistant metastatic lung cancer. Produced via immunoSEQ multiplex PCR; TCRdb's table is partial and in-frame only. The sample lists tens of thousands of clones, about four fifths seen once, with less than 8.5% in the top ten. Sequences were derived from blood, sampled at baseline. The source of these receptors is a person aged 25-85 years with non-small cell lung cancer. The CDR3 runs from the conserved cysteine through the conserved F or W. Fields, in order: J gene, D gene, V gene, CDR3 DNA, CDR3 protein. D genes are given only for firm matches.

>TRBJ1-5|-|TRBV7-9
TGTGCCAGCAGCCCAACAGGAATTATGCTTCAGCCCCAGCATTTT
CASSPTGIMLQPQHF
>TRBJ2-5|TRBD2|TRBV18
TGTGCCAGCTCGCGGGGACTAGCGGGAAGTCAAGAGACCCAGTACTTC
CASSRGLAGSQETQYF
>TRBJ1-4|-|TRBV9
TGTGCCAGCAGCCGCCCAACAACTAATGAAAAACTGTTTTTT
CASSRPTTNEKLFF
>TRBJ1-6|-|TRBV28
TGTGCCAGCAGCACCACTGAGTTATCACCCCTCCACTTT
CASSTTELSPLHF
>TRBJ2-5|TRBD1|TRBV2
TGTGCCAGCAGATGGGACAGGGGACGGGGAGAGACCCAGTACTTC
CASRWDRGRGETQYF
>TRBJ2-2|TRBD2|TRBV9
TGTGCCAGCAGCGCCCTTAGCGGGGGGGCCACCGGGGAGCTGTTTTTT
CASSALSGGATGELFF
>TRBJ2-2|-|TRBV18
TGTGCCAGCTCACCACGCGGCAGGGGTGCGAACACCGGGGAGCTGTTTTTT
CASSPRGRGANTGELFF
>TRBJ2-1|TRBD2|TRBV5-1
TGCGCCAGCAGCTACGCACTAGCGCCTATAAAGAATGAGCAGCTCTTC
CASSYALAPIKNEQLF
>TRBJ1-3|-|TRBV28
TGTGCCAGCAGGCGGGATTTCTCTGGAAACACCATATATTTT
CASRRDFSGNTIYF
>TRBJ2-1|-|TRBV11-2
TGTGCCAGCAGCTTATCGCTAGCCGGCCCCCTCAATGAGCAGTTCTTC
CASSLSLAGPLNEQFF
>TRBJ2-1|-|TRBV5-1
TGCGCCAGCAACTCAGCGGCGGATAGAGCGGGCGCGCAGTTCTTC
CASNSAADRAGAQFF
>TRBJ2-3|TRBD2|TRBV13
TGTGCCAGCAGCTTAGCGACTAGCGGGGGGGCAGATACGCAGTATTTT
CASSLATSGGADTQYF